The sample holds a few counts of the clone carrying this T cell receptor (beta chain). Its specificity is unknown. The V gene's germline CDR1 is SGHRS and CDR2 YFSETQ. CDR3 length equals 17 residues. Trimming at V came to 2 bases and at J to 0 bases, leaving 7 bases not matched to a gene. The data derive from a study of response to subunit inactivated influenza vaccine. Study outcomes and limitations: The authors put forward the suggestion that each seasonal influenza vaccination may bring in only a limited number of new T cells.

TCRdb redid the calling of the RT-PCR reads with MiXCR, one entry per CDR3 protein. The table records around 580,000 distinct CDR3 sequences, 13% to 15% of them present only once. The chain couples TRBV5-1 to TRBJ2-2; 7 bases map to TRBD1. The source material was PBMCs from blood, sampled roughly 13 days after vaccination. This clonotype originated in a man in his fifties who received an inactivated influenza vaccine. The CDR3 DNA reads TGCGCCAGCAGCTTTACAGGGGCCTACGCGAACACCGGGGAGCTGTTTTTT. Protein sequence: CASSFTGAYANTGELFF.